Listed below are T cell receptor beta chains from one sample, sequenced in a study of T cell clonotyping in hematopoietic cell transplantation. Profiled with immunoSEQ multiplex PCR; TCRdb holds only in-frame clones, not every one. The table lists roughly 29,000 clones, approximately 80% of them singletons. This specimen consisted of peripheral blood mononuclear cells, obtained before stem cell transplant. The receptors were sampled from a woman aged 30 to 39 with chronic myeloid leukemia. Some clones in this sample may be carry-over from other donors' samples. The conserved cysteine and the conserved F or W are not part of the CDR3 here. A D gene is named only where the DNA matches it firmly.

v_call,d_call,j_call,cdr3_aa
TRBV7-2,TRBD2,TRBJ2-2,ASSLFGRGGEHTGELF
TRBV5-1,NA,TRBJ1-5,ASSYGPGGYQPQH
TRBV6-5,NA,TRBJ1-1,ASSYSAGLGNTEAF
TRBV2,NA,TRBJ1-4,ASSDDWNEKLF
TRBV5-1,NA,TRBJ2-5,ASSPRPEGTQY
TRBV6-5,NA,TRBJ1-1,ASSYSKSSRNTEAF
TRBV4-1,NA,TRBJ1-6,ASSRGWGRVDHSPLH
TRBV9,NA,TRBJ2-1,ASSVTADYNEQF
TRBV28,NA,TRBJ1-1,ASSSGGSGTNTEAF
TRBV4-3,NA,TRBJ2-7,ASSQEPRYEQY
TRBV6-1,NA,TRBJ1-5,ASRPLEAHIMPQH
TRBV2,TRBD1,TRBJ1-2,ASEHRGRYGYT
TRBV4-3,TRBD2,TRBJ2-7,ASSQDRGGAREQY
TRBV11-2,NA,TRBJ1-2,ASSPLRGYT
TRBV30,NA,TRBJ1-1,AWGENTEAF
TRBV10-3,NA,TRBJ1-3,AISTSGNTIY
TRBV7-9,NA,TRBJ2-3,ASTSLDTQY
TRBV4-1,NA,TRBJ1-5,ASSQGGRGGDQPQH
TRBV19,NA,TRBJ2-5,ASSEQETQY
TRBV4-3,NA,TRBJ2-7,ASSQEGLDSYEQY
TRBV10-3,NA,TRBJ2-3,AISESGTRGTQY
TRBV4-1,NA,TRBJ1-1,ASSQGTYNTEAF
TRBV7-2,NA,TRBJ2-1,ASSLVVGSNEQF
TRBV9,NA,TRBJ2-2,ASSAIGAGELF
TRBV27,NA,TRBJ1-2,ASSLAAAPYGYT
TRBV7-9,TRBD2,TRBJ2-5,ASSFWGFGGADETQY
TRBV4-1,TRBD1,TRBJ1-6,ASSRRTGTENSPLH
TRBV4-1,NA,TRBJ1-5,ASSQEPWRDSNQPQH
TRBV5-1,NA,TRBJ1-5,ASSLEGGSNQPQH
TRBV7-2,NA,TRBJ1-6,ASSPQGSYNSPLH
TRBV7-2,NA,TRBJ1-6,ASSSMGRVKVNSPLH
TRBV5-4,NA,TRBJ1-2,ASSLGGGLANYGYT
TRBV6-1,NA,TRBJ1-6,ASSFQDRPNSPLH
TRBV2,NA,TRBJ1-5,ASSVTRQRNQPQH
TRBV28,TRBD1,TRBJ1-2,ASSFSDRGGYT
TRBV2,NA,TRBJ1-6,ASSEVQVYSPLH
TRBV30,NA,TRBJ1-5,AWRIRAPIIRGNQPQH
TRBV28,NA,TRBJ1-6,AIKGGYNSPLH
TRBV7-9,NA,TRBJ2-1,ASRTGIDEQF
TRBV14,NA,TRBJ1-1,ASSQAGRRNTEAF
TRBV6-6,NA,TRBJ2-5,ASSYSDPIQETQY
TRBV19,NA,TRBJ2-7,ASPGMAYEQY
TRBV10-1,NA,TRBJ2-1,ASSEARRLAYNEQF
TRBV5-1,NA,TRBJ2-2,ASSSSGELF
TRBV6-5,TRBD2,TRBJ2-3,ASSFSRLARADTQY
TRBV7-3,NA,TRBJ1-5,ASSPSGDQPQH
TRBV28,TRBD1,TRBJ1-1,ASSPGQVVTEAF
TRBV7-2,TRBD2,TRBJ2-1,ASSLASGGNNEQF
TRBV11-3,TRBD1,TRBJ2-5,ASSHGLGQGETQY
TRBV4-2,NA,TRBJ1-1,ASSQVIGITEAF
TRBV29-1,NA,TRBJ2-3,SGGGGPGDTQY
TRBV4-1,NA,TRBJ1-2,ASSQEPGLVYGYT
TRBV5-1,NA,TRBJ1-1,ASSLGGVTEAF
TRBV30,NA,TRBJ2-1,AWSGRKANEQF
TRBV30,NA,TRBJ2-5,AWRWGLGETQY
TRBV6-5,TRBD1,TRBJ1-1,ASSYQGGVGTEAF
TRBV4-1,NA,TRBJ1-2,ASSQDPGEPYGYT
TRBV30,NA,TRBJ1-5,AWSSGVGEPQH
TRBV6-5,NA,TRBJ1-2,ASSPEQGNYGYT
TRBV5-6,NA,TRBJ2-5,ASSLRTKQY